This entry features one T cell receptor (beta chain) sequence. Antigen unknown. RNA transcripts served as the template for amplifying TCR beta CDR3 regions. During a first-round RT-PCR of the TCR CDR3, the HTBI primer set was used. One entry per CDR3 protein, called by TCRdb with MiXCR from the multiplex PCR reads. The sample records 500,000 or so distinct CDR3 sequences, roughly 18% being singletons. The data originate from a study of T cells in Graves' hyperthyroidism and ophthalmopathy. Study-wide findings and caveats: Most thyroid-expanded clonotypes above 0.001 were also found in blood.

The germline CDR1 and CDR2 sequences are SGHTA and FQGNSA. Trimming removed 5 bases from V and 5 bases from J, with 15 bases in between. The CDR3 runs 14 residues. The TCR originated in a woman between 18 and 29 years old with Graves' ophthalmopathy. The chain couples TRBV7-2 to TRBJ1-2; no reliable D call. The sample was blood. The CDR3 sequence is CASSLPGGLYGYTF. For the CDR3, the DNA is TGTGCCAGCAGCCTCCCGGGCGGACTATATGGCTACACCTTC.